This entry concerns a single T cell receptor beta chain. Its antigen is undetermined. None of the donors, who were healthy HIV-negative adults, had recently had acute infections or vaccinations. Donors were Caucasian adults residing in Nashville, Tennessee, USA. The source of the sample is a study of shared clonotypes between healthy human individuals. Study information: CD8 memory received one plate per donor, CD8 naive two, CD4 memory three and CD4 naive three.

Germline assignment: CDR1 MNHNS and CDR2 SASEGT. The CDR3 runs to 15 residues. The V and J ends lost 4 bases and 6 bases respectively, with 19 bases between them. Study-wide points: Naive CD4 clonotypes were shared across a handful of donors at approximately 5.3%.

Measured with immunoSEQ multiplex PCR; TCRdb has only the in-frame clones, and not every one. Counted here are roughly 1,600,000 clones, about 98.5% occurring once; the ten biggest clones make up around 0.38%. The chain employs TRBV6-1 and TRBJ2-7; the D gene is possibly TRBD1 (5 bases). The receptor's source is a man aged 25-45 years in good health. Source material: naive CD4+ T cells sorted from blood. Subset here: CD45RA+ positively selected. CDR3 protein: CASSGPNRGSLEQYF. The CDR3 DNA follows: TGTGCCAGCAGTGGCCCCAATAGGGGCTCACTCGAGCAGTACTTC.